The rows below give T cell receptor beta chains drawn from one sample of a study of control samples from healthy donors and cancer patients. Only in-frame clones appear in the TCRdb table, and some are missing; sequencing was by immunoSEQ multiplex PCR. This repertoire shows almost 85,000 clones, around 84% found once; its top ten account for around a tenth. What was sequenced was PBMCs. These receptor sequences come from a man in his 60s with head and neck cancer. Each CDR3 is given with its conserved first and last residue. The order of the fields is CDR3 protein, CDR3 DNA, clone size, V gene, D gene, J gene. D genes are given only for firm matches. Only some rows state a clone size, as once, few, many or a class for expanded clones.

CDR3: CATSGTRDRGVADYGYTF; DNA: TGTGCCACCAGTGGCACCCGGGACAGGGGTGTTGCTGACTATGGCTACACCTTC; size: once; V: TRBV24-1; D: TRBD1; J: TRBJ1-2
CDR3: CASSLTSGSYTDTQYF; DNA: TGCGCCAGCAGCTTAACTAGCGGGAGTTATACGGATACGCAGTATTTT; size: once; V: TRBV5-1; D: TRBD2; J: TRBJ2-3
CDR3: CATSRAPGTGRTEKLFF; DNA: TGTGCCACCAGCAGAGCCCCGGGGACAGGGAGGACTGAAAAACTGTTTTTT; size: .; V: TRBV15; D: TRBD1; J: TRBJ1-4
CDR3: CASSGFRSTNTGELFF; DNA: TGTGCCAGCAGCGGTTTTCGCAGCACGAACACCGGGGAGCTGTTTTTT; size: .; V: TRBV9; D: .; J: TRBJ2-2
CDR3: CASSSGTGGVYGYTF; DNA: TGCGCCAGCAGCTCAGGGACAGGGGGCGTCTATGGCTACACCTTC; size: few; V: TRBV5-1; D: TRBD1; J: TRBJ1-2
CDR3: CASSPRTGSETQYF; DNA: TGTGCCAGCAGCCCAAGGACAGGAAGTGAGACCCAGTACTTC; size: .; V: TRBV7-2; D: TRBD1; J: TRBJ2-5
CDR3: CTSTQRSRQEGRYEQYF; DNA: TGCACCAGCACTCAAAGATCCCGACAGGAGGGACGGTACGAGCAGTACTTC; size: .; V: TRBV1; D: .; J: TRBJ2-7
CDR3: CASSELAGVIEQFF; DNA: TGTGCCAGCAGTGAACTAGCGGGAGTAATTGAGCAGTTCTTC; size: .; V: TRBV2; D: TRBD2; J: TRBJ2-1
CDR3: CASSLGTGNQPQHF; DNA: TGTGCCAGCAGTTTAGGGACAGGCAATCAGCCCCAGCATTTT; size: .; V: TRBV28; D: TRBD1; J: TRBJ1-5
CDR3: CATRRDILAKNIQYF; DNA: TGTGCCACCAGAAGGGACATACTAGCCAAAAACATTCAGTACTTC; size: .; V: TRBV15; D: .; J: TRBJ2-4
CDR3: CATGTEVSNQPQHF; DNA: TGTGCCACTGGGACGGAAGTTAGCAATCAGCCCCAGCATTTT; size: few; V: TRBV10-3; D: .; J: TRBJ1-5
CDR3: CASSLLGGGSLSDTQYF; DNA: TGTGCCAGCAGTTTATTAGGGGGAGGAAGTTTATCAGATACGCAGTATTTT; size: .; V: TRBV27; D: .; J: TRBJ2-3
CDR3: CASSVLGGSSTLDTQYF; DNA: TGTGCCAGCAGCGTACTCGGCGGATCTAGCACTTTGGATACGCAGTATTTT; size: .; V: TRBV9; D: .; J: TRBJ2-3
CDR3: CASSIRAYEQFF; DNA: TGTGCCAGCAGCATCAGGGCTTACGAGCAGTTCTTC; size: .; V: TRBV7-9; D: .; J: TRBJ2-1
CDR3: CASSLPPNEQYF; DNA: TGTGCCAGCAGTTTACCCCCGAACGAGCAGTACTTC; size: once; V: TRBV12-3/TRBV12-4; D: .; J: TRBJ2-7
CDR3: CASSLTGAYGYTF; DNA: TGTGCCAGCAGTTTAACAGGGGCCTATGGCTACACCTTC; size: .; V: TRBV27; D: TRBD1; J: TRBJ1-2
CDR3: CASSGTGTSNTEAFF; DNA: TGTGCCAGCAGCGGGACAGGGACGTCGAACACTGAAGCTTTCTTT; size: .; V: TRBV5-5; D: TRBD1; J: TRBJ1-1
CDR3: CAIRGQASGSGELFF; DNA: TGTGCCATCAGGGGACAGGCTAGCGGGAGCGGGGAGCTGTTTTTT; size: .; V: TRBV10-3; D: TRBD2; J: TRBJ2-2
CDR3: CASSSLGQGGRYGYTF; DNA: TGTGCCAGCAGTTCCCTTGGACAGGGCGGGCGCTATGGCTACACCTTC; size: .; V: TRBV6-5; D: TRBD1; J: TRBJ1-2
CDR3: CASSFAGRQYF; DNA: TGTGCCAGCAGTTTTGCCGGCAGGCAGTACTTC; size: .; V: TRBV27; D: .; J: TRBJ2-7
CDR3: CSVEARSGGSRELFF; DNA: TGCAGCGTTGAAGCCAGGAGCGGAGGGAGTCGGGAGCTGTTTTTT; size: .; V: TRBV29-1; D: .; J: TRBJ2-2
CDR3: CASSLPSRERVDTQYF; DNA: TGTGCCAGCAGCTTACCGTCGCGGGAGAGGGTAGATACGCAGTATTTT; size: .; V: TRBV13; D: TRBD2; J: TRBJ2-3
CDR3: CASSPRRVPSYEQYF; DNA: TGTGCCAGCTCACCACGGAGAGTTCCCTCCTACGAGCAGTACTTC; size: .; V: TRBV18; D: .; J: TRBJ2-7
CDR3: CASSYSRGQGAWETQYF; DNA: TGTGCCAGCAGTTACTCGAGAGGACAGGGGGCTTGGGAGACCCAGTACTTC; size: .; V: TRBV6-2/TRBV6-3; D: TRBD1; J: TRBJ2-5
CDR3: CASSPRGMNTGELFF; DNA: TGTGCCAGCAGTCCTCGCGGGATGAACACCGGGGAGCTGTTTTTT; size: .; V: TRBV6-1; D: .; J: TRBJ2-2
CDR3: CASSLGGEHGYTF; DNA: TGTGCCAGCAGTTTAGGGGGAGAGCATGGCTACACCTTC; size: .; V: TRBV28; D: .; J: TRBJ1-2
CDR3: CASSDLAGITDTQYF; DNA: TGTGCCAGCAGTGACCTAGCGGGGATCACAGATACGCAGTATTTT; size: .; V: TRBV2; D: TRBD2; J: TRBJ2-3
CDR3: CASSFDRGHYEQYF; DNA: TGTGCCAGCAGTTTCGACAGGGGGCACTACGAGCAGTACTTC; size: .; V: TRBV6-5; D: TRBD1; J: TRBJ2-7
CDR3: CASSLLRVSNQPQHF; DNA: TGTGCCAGCAGCCTCCTGCGCGTAAGCAATCAGCCCCAGCATTTT; size: .; V: TRBV5-6; D: .; J: TRBJ1-5
CDR3: CASSAQGKAFF; DNA: TGTGCCAGCAGTGCACAGGGCAAAGCTTTCTTT; size: .; V: TRBV6-4; D: .; J: TRBJ1-1
CDR3: CASSGRGNTEAFF; DNA: TGTGCCAGCTCAGGGAGGGGGAACACTGAAGCTTTCTTT; size: .; V: TRBV18; D: .; J: TRBJ1-1
CDR3: CASSLGRTGQNTEAFF; DNA: TGCGCCAGCAGCTTGGGGAGAACAGGACAGAACACTGAAGCTTTCTTT; size: .; V: TRBV5-1; D: .; J: TRBJ1-1
CDR3: CASSGWGRNSPLHF; DNA: TGTGCCAGCAGTGGTTGGGGCAGGAATTCACCCCTCCACTTT; size: few; V: TRBV2; D: .; J: TRBJ1-6
CDR3: CAISRESYGELFF; DNA: TGTGCCATCAGCCGGGAGTCGTACGGGGAGCTGTTTTTT; size: .; V: TRBV10-3; D: .; J: TRBJ2-2
CDR3: CASTRGLLSEQYF; DNA: TGTGCCAGCACTAGGGGGCTCCTTAGCGAGCAGTACTTC; size: .; V: TRBV2; D: TRBD1; J: TRBJ2-7
CDR3: CASSELIGSWNEQFF; DNA: TGTGCCAGCAGTGAACTGATCGGGAGCTGGAATGAGCAGTTCTTC; size: .; V: TRBV6-1; D: .; J: TRBJ2-1
CDR3: CASRSQGAGEKLFF; DNA: TGTGCCAGCAGGAGCCAGGGGGCAGGGGAAAAACTGTTTTTT; size: .; V: TRBV6-5; D: TRBD1; J: TRBJ1-4
CDR3: CASSQGSWGSGGTDTQYF; DNA: TGTGCCAGCAGCCAAGGATCATGGGGGAGTGGAGGCACAGATACGCAGTATTTT; size: few; V: TRBV3-1/TRBV3-2; D: .; J: TRBJ2-3
CDR3: CASSPVRGQPQHF; DNA: TGTGCCAGCAGCCCGGTCAGGGGTCAGCCCCAGCATTTT; size: few; V: TRBV7-8; D: .; J: TRBJ1-5
CDR3: CASRWDSSQETQYF; DNA: TGTGCCAGCAGGTGGGACAGTAGCCAAGAGACCCAGTACTTC; size: .; V: TRBV28; D: TRBD1; J: TRBJ2-5